The clone carrying this T cell receptor (beta chain) appeared a few times. Time point in this sample: patch test 2, 6 weeks after DPC sensitization. Noted treatment: therapeutic diphenylcyclopropenone sensitization with weekly scalp DPC. Individual cDNA molecules had unique molecular identifiers attached to them by the library. One entry per CDR3 protein results from TCRdb running MiXCR on the RACE reads. The table records fewer than 100,000 distinct CDR3 sequences, 9.3% of them present only once. The data belong to a study of human T cells and chemical hapten exposure. Germline V CDR1 and CDR2: LNHNV, YYDKDF (reference sequence). Losses at the gene ends were 2 bases for V and 8 bases for J; bases not matched to a gene: 10. This CDR3 region has 16 residues.

The sample was whole blood, taken in connection with sensitization to the hapten diphenylcyclopropenone (DPC). This TCR derives from a woman in her 40s with alopecia areata. Some clones in this sample may be carry-over from other donors' samples. The gene calls are TRBV15 and TRBJ2-1; 9 nucleotides agree with TRBD2. The CDR3 DNA reads as TGTGCCACCAGCAGAACCCCGGGACTAGCTCGCGATGAGCAGTTCTTC. Its protein product is CATSRTPGLARDEQFF.